These 29 T cell receptor beta chains originate from one sample sequenced in a study of T-cell memory formation after mild COVID-19. TCRdb reanalysed the 5' RACE reads using MiXCR and keeps one entry per CDR3 protein. The sample holds about 250,000 distinct CDR3 sequences; around 17% are singletons and the top ten take more than 20%. Sequenced input: PBMCs or a T cell subset sorted from them (not recorded which). The receptors come from a man younger than 30 who had mild COVID-19 (a few samples of this study predate the infection). Cell type and time point are not known.

In its sample, this clonotype was seen a few times. This sequence joins TRBV7-9 and TRBJ2-1, with D perhaps TRBD2 (6 bases). CDR3 length equals 15 residues. V was shortened by 3 bases and J by 3 bases, with 12 bases between the two germline ends. Per the germline V gene, CDR1 is SEHNR and CDR2 is FQNEAQ (reference sequence). The CDR3, as DNA: TGTGCCAGCAGCTTGTCTAGCGCAGTCTACAATGAGCAGTTCTTC. As protein: CASSLSSAVYNEQFF.

Concerning this clonotype: One end of the junction varies from germline; a read error may be responsible. The rearrangement links TRBV15 to TRBJ2-2; D unclear. From germline, CDR1 is LNHNV and CDR2 YYDKDF (reference sequence). This CDR3 region has 13 residues. This chain's CDR3 is CATADLNTWELFF. The CDR3 DNA is TGTGCCACCGCGGACCTGAACACCTGGGAGCTGTTTTTT.

This clonotype was counted a few times. V is TRBV11-2 and J is TRBJ1-1, with unresolved D. Germline lookup yields CDR1 SGHAT and CDR2 FQNNGV. With 2 bases removed from V and 0 bases from J, the gap between germline ends came to 16 bases. This CDR3 contains 17 residues. The CDR3 loop reads CASSLRPRMALNTEAFF. DNA for the CDR3: TGTGCCAGCAGCTTACGTCCAAGGATGGCTTTGAACACTGAAGCTTTCTTT.

This clonotype was recorded a few times. The chain combines TRBV7-2 with TRBJ1-6; no firm D call. V was cut by 2 bases and J by 10 bases, with 21 bases left in between. Germline V gives CDR1 SGHTA, CDR2 FQGNSA. This CDR3 comprises 17 residues. DNA of the CDR3: TGTGCCAGCAGCTTAAGCCCCATGGCAGTGCTAGGGTCACCCCTCCACTTT. Its translation: CASSLSPMAVLGSPLHF.

A few counts support this clonotype. The CDR3 bases are TGCAACCAGACAGGGACATTCTCCGAGCAGTACTTC. Translating it yields CNQTGTFSEQYF. The chain is built from TRBV29-1 and TRBJ2-7, with 7 bases lining up with TRBD1. The germline V gene has CDR1 SQVTM and CDR2 ANQGSEA. The length of the CDR3 is 12 residues.

This clonotype occurred a few times. The chain links TRBV6-2 or TRBV6-3 to TRBJ1-2; D is unresolved. CDR1 is MNHEY, CDR2 SVGEGT, per germline. V lost 1 base, J lost 4 bases, and 10 bases lay in between. The CDR3 spans 14 residues. In nucleotides, the CDR3 is TGTGCCAGCAGTTACTTTGCGGCTTTCTATGGCTACACCTTC. The encoded protein is CASSYFAAFYGYTF.

V is TRBV12-5 and J is TRBJ1-3; D gene uncertain. The CDR3 has 14 amino acids. Germline V CDR1 and CDR2: LGHNT, FRNRAP. Trimming pared 3 bases from V and 1 base from J, leaving 7 bases between. CDR3 in DNA: TGTGCTAGTGGTTTCGGGGTTTCTGGAAACACCATATATTTT. Its translation is CASGFGVSGNTIYF.

The V gene is TRBV4-2, the J gene TRBJ1-5; no firm D call. The CDR3 consists of 16 residues. The V and J ends lost 1 base and 1 base respectively, with 11 bases between them. Per germline, CDR1 LGHNA and CDR2 YNFKEQ. The CDR3 reads CASSQGSGASNQPQHF. In nucleotides, the CDR3 is TGTGCCAGCAGCCAAGGGTCAGGAGCGAGCAATCAGCCCCAGCATTTT.

This clonotype was observed a handful of times. The chain carries TRBV5-5 and TRBJ2-1; the match to TRBD2 covers 7 bases. Trimming removed 4 bases from V and 7 bases from J; junction bases left unmatched: 14. Germline values: CDR1 SGHKS, CDR2 YYEKEE (reference sequence). The CDR3 spans 16 residues. The CDR3 is CASSILPEVGGNEQFF. DNA of the CDR3: TGTGCCAGCAGCATACTACCCGAGGTCGGGGGGAATGAGCAGTTCTTC.

The chain uses TRBV29-1 and TRBJ2-7, with D tentatively TRBD1 or TRBD2 (6 bases each). Germline V gene lookup returns CDR1 SQVTM and CDR2 ANQGSEA. Trimming removed 2 bases from V and 2 bases from J, with 10 bases in between. This CDR3 contains 13 residues. Here the CDR3 reads CSVETGAPYEQYF. The CDR3 DNA follows: TGCAGCGTTGAAACGGGGGCCCCCTACGAGCAGTACTTC.

This clonotype has a handful of counts. This sequence joins TRBV27 and TRBJ2-5; the D gene is possibly TRBD2 (6 bases). Germline lookup yields CDR1 MNHEY and CDR2 SMNVEV (reference sequence). Trimming shortened V by 5 bases and J by 1 base, and 20 bases separated the two germline ends. CDR3 length equals 17 residues. As DNA, the CDR3 is TGTGCCAGCAGTCCCACTCCCGGGGGTAGGGGCCAAGAGACCCAGTACTTC. Translating gives CASSPTPGGRGQETQYF.

There are a few counts of this clonotype. This chain links TRBV5-5 with TRBJ2-6; D is unclear. The CDR3 length is 13 residues. Trimming left V 4 bases short and J 4 bases short, with 6 bases between. Germline CDR1 SGHKS, CDR2 YYEKEE (reference sequence). This CDR3 reads CASSVYGANVLTF. The CDR3 bases are TGTGCCAGCAGCGTTTACGGGGCCAACGTCCTGACTTTC.

The sample holds a few counts of this clonotype. The chain couples TRBV29-1 to TRBJ2-3; weak D call: TRBD2 (6 bases). The V gene lost 2 bases and the J gene lost 5 bases, with 11 bases spanning the gap. CDR3 length: 13 residues. Germline V gene data show CDR1 as SQVTM and CDR2 as ANQGSEA. CDR3 DNA: TGCAGCGTTGAACGGGGGATCGGAGATACGCAGTATTTT. It yields the protein CSVERGIGDTQYF.

This clonotype has a handful of counts. The chain recombines TRBV12-3 or TRBV12-4 with TRBJ2-1; 12 bases align to TRBD2. V gave up 5 bases and J gave up 0 bases; unmatched junction bases: 8. The CDR3 extends over 18 amino acids. The CDR3 spells CASSTWTSGDSSYNEQFF. The CDR3 DNA reads as TGTGCCAGCAGTACCTGGACTAGCGGGGACAGCTCCTACAATGAGCAGTTCTTC.

The sample holds a few counts of this clonotype. The chain couples TRBV7-9 to TRBJ2-2; either TRBD1 or TRBD2 may fit D (5 bases each). This CDR3 comprises 14 residues. Trimming took off 4 bases at V and 6 bases at J, with 12 bases between the two ends. Germline CDR1 and CDR2: SEHNR and FQNEAQ (reference sequence). The CDR3 DNA follows: TGTGCCAGCAGCTCCGGGACGCGGGCCGGGGAGCTGTTTTTT. It encodes CASSSGTRAGELFF.

The chain combines TRBV25-1 with TRBJ1-5; D not certain. Germline V lookup: CDR1 MGHDK, CDR2 SYGVNS. Deletions cut 2 bases from V and 1 base from J, with 6 bases between. This CDR3 spans 14 amino acids. The CDR3 DNA reads as TGTGCCAGCAGTGAAACAGACAGCAATCAGCCCCAGCATTTT. This encodes CASSETDSNQPQHF.

The CDR3 spells CASSFMDNEQYF. The CDR3 bases are TGTGCCAGCAGCTTTATGGACAACGAGCAGTACTTC. This rearrangement joins TRBV13 to TRBJ2-7; perhaps TRBD1 as D (5 bases). The CDR3 has 12 residues. Trimming removed 3 bases at V and 5 bases at J, with 8 bases between. The germline V gene encodes CDR1 PRHDT and CDR2 FYEKMQ (reference sequence). The full variable domain, its missing parts supplied by reference TRBV13 and TRBJ2-7, is AAGVIQSPRHLIKEKRETATLKCYPIPRHDTVYWYQQGPGQDPQFLISFYEKMQSDKGSIPDRFSAQQFSDYHSELNMSSLELGDSALYFCASSFMDNEQYFGPGTRLTVT.

This clonotype has a count of ten or more. The V gene is TRBV27, the J gene TRBJ2-7; possible D gene TRBD1, 5 bases. The CDR3 is made up of 15 amino acids. Germline V gene lookup returns CDR1 MNHEY and CDR2 SMNVEV (reference sequence). The V gene lost 6 bases and the J gene lost 2 bases, with 17 bases spanning the gap. CDR3 nucleotides: TGTGCCAGCAGCCCCAGGGCAGGCAGTCCCTACGAGCAGTACGTC. This codes for CASSPRAGSPYEQYV.

This clonotype was seen more than once but under ten times. The V call is TRBV28, the J call TRBJ2-5, with D perhaps being TRBD1 or TRBD2 (6 bases each). Trimming shortened V by 2 bases and J by 0 bases, and 16 bases separated the two germline ends. Germline CDR1 is MDHEN and CDR2 is SYDVKM. This CDR3 spans 17 amino acids. Here the CDR3 reads CASSLDGRGQHQETQYF. The CDR3 coding sequence is TGTGCCAGCAGTTTAGATGGCCGGGGGCAGCACCAAGAGACCCAGTACTTC.

J is TRBJ1-2 and V is TRBV7-9; D may be TRBD1 (6 bases). The CDR3 runs 14 residues. V was pared by 4 bases and J by 3 bases, with 12 bases between. Germline V gene lookup returns CDR1 SEHNR and CDR2 FQNEAQ (reference sequence). The chain's CDR3 is CASSSADRYYGYTF. CDR3 DNA: TGTGCCAGCAGCTCCGCTGACAGGTACTATGGCTACACCTTC.

This chain uses TRBV5-8 with TRBJ2-7; no clear D. CDR1 SGHTS and CDR2 YDEGEE come from the germline V gene. Deletions cut 0 bases from V and 4 bases from J, with 11 bases between. The CDR3 runs to 14 residues. CDR3 in amino acids: CASSLELQPYEQYV. The CDR3 coding sequence is TGTGCCAGCAGCTTGGAACTACAGCCATACGAGCAGTACGTC.

This clonotype was found many times. The gene calls are TRBV12-3 or TRBV12-4 and TRBJ1-6; 10 nucleotides align to TRBD1. J was trimmed by 6 bases and V by 8 bases; bases with no gene match: 7. The CDR3 consists of 15 residues. CDR3 loop: CASRTGTGVNSPLHF. Written as DNA, the CDR3 is TGTGCCAGCCGTACCGGGACAGGGGTTAATTCACCCCTCCACTTT.

This rearrangement joins TRBV18 to TRBJ2-3; D perhaps matches TRBD2 (5 bases). CDR1 is KGHSH and CDR2 is LQKENI in the germline V gene. The CDR3 loop spans 14 amino acids. V was trimmed by 3 bases and J by 1 base, leaving 8 bases between them. The CDR3 protein is CASSPLRGTDTQYF. CDR3 nucleotides: TGTGCCAGCTCACCCCTGAGGGGCACAGATACGCAGTATTTT.

This rearrangement joins TRBV7-2 to TRBJ2-7, with TRBD1 matching 7 bases. The V gene's germline CDR1 is SGHTA and CDR2 FQGNSA. V dropped 5 bases and J dropped 9; count of bases not matched to a gene: 10. This CDR3 is built from 13 residues. CDR3 amino acids: CASSLGTARGQYF. CDR3 nucleotide sequence: TGTGCCAGCAGCCTAGGGACAGCCCGAGGGCAGTACTTC.

This clonotype was observed a handful of times. The V call is TRBV24-1, the J call TRBJ2-3; D is possibly TRBD1 (6 bases). The ends were cut back, 5 bases at V and 5 bases at J, with 16 bases in the middle. The CDR3 runs 15 residues. Germline V lookup: CDR1 KGHDR, CDR2 SFDVKD. The CDR3 here is CATSAGGREIDTQYF. CDR3 DNA sequence: TGTGCCACCAGTGCTGGGGGCAGGGAAATAGATACGCAGTATTTT.

The CDR3 nucleotides read TGTGCCAGCAGCGCCACCGCGGTACCGCCGGCGACCCAGTACTTC. This translates into CASSATAVPPATQYF. The rearrangement joins TRBV6-2 or TRBV6-3 to TRBJ2-5, with unresolved D. With 6 bases removed from V and 7 bases from J, the gap between germline ends came to 21 bases. The germline V gene has CDR1 MNHEY and CDR2 SVGEGT. This CDR3 spans 15 amino acids.

This clonotype occurred a few times. This rearrangement joins TRBV6-2 or TRBV6-3 to TRBJ2-1; 10 nucleotides agree with TRBD1. J gave up 8 bases and V 6 bases, and 7 bases lay outside the gene matches. Germline CDR1 and CDR2: MNHEY and SVGEGT. The CDR3 is 14 residues long. The CDR3 DNA follows: TGTGCCAGCAGCCATGGACAGGGGGGTCATGAGCAGTTCTTC. Its protein is CASSHGQGGHEQFF.

The V and J genes are TRBV5-1 and TRBJ2-5, with D perhaps matching TRBD2 (5 bases). CDR1 SGHRS and CDR2 YFSETQ come from the germline V gene. This CDR3 is built from 14 residues. Trimming pared 2 bases from V and 5 bases from J, leaving 13 bases between. DNA of the CDR3: TGCGCCAGCAGCTTAGACGGCCGAGGGGAGACCCAGTACTTC. Translated, it gives CASSLDGRGETQYF.

This clonotype was seen only once. This rearrangement joins TRBV5-1 to TRBJ2-7, with unresolved D. The germline V gene has CDR1 SGHRS and CDR2 YFSETQ. The ends were cut back, 4 bases at V and 0 bases at J, with 11 bases in the middle. The CDR3 consists of 14 residues. The CDR3: CASSPDGGSYEQYF. In DNA form, the CDR3 reads TGCGCCAGCAGCCCGGACGGTGGCTCCTACGAGCAGTACTTC.